These 18 T cell receptor beta chains were all obtained from the same sample, sequenced in a study of blood T cell repertoires in COVID-19. Sequenced by immunoSEQ multiplex PCR; TCRdb stores in-frame clones only, minus some. The table shows 240,000 or so clones, with roughly 83% occurring only once. The sequencing input was peripheral blood. These receptors all come from a woman of 80 years or more with acute or convalescent COVID-19.

The chain has TRBV10-1 and TRBJ1-5; D might be TRBD1 (6 bases). V lost 8 bases and J lost 9, with 17 bases in between. Germline V gives CDR1 WNHNN, CDR2 SYGVQD (reference sequence). The length of the CDR3 is 13 residues. The CDR3 DNA reads as TGCGCCAGCCCCATGGGGGCGGGTGGGCCCCAGCATTTT. This gives the protein CASPMGAGGPQHF.

This clone was counted only a few times. The chain uses TRBV28 and TRBJ1-5; no clear D gene. The CDR3 totals 15 residues. CDR1 and CDR2 from the germline V gene are MDHEN and SYDVKM. Trimming shortened V by 4 bases and J by 2 bases, and 12 bases separated the two germline ends. The DNA for the CDR3 is TGTGCCAGCAGTTCACCGACAAGGCGCAATCAGCCCCAGCATTTT. It yields the protein CASSSPTRRNQPQHF.

The chain joins TRBV6-5 to TRBJ2-7; D remains unclear. CDR1 is MNHEY and CDR2 is SVGAGI in the germline V gene. This CDR3 has 14 residues. Deletions cut 10 bases from V and 0 bases from J, with 16 bases between. CDR3 bases: TGTGCCACCCTGGAGCACCCGAGCTCCTACGAGCAGTACTTC. Residues: CATLEHPSSYEQYF.

V gene TRBV7-9 combines with J gene TRBJ1-1; D ambiguous. The CDR3 totals 15 residues. Germline CDR1 is SEHNR and CDR2 is FQNEAQ (reference sequence). Trimming removed 5 bases at V and 6 bases at J, with 19 bases between. In DNA, the CDR3 is TGTGCCAGCAGCCTCTTAGCGGTCAAGGTCTCTGAAGCTTTCTTT. Its translation is CASSLLAVKVSEAFF.

The genes are TRBV5-1 and TRBJ2-3, with a tentative D call TRBD1 (6 bases). The germline V and J ends were trimmed by 0 bases and 3 bases, with 8 bases remaining between them. The CDR3 is made up of 14 amino acids. Looked up from germline, CDR1 is SGHRS and CDR2 is YFSETQ. The CDR3 DNA is TGCGCCAGCAGCTTGGTACAGGGAACAGATACGCAGTATTTT. It translates to CASSLVQGTDTQYF.

This chain joins TRBV6-4 and TRBJ2-3, with 7 positions matching TRBD2. This CDR3 has 13 residues. Germline lookup yields CDR1 MRHNA and CDR2 SNTAGT. V gave up 5 bases and J gave up 4 bases; unmatched junction bases: 3. CDR3: CASSYGLADTQYF. The DNA for the CDR3 is TGTGCCAGCAGTTACGGACTAGCAGATACGCAGTATTTT.

The V gene is TRBV5-4, the J gene TRBJ1-4, with D perhaps TRBD1 (6 bases). Trimming cost V 0 bases and J 5 bases, with 11 bases left between them. The CDR3 extends over 15 amino acids. CDR1 is SGHNT and CDR2 is YYREEE in the germline V gene (reference sequence). The CDR3 spells CASSLAVQGNEKLFF. CDR3 in DNA: TGTGCCAGCAGCTTGGCCGTACAGGGAAATGAAAAACTGTTTTTT.

The J gene is TRBJ1-1, the V gene TRBV5-1; D unresolved. The CDR3 covers 16 residues. With 3 bases removed from V and 1 base from J, the gap between germline ends came to 16 bases. Germline loops: CDR1 SGHRS, CDR2 YFSETQ. The CDR3 DNA sequence: TGCGCCAGCAGCTCCGTTGGTGCTGGAGCGAACACTGAAGCTTTCTTT. This sequence encodes CASSSVGAGANTEAFF.

This clone was recorded only once. V gene TRBV28 combines with J gene TRBJ1-5; D is possibly TRBD1 (5 bases). The germline V gene encodes CDR1 MDHEN and CDR2 SYDVKM. The CDR3 runs 17 residues. V was pared by 5 bases and J by 0 bases, with 17 bases between. This CDR3 is CASSPGLLRNSNQPQHF. For the CDR3, the DNA is TGTGCCAGCAGTCCGGGACTTCTGCGAAATAGCAATCAGCCCCAGCATTTT.

The rearrangement joins TRBV28 to TRBJ2-1; 11 nucleotides line up with TRBD2. After removal of 3 bases from V and 7 bases from J, the junction contained 5 bases not matched to a gene. CDR1 is MDHEN, CDR2 SYDVKM, per germline. This CDR3 has 15 residues. CDR3 bases: TGTGCCAGCAGTTTCACTAGCGGGGGTAGGAATGAGCAGTTCTTC. This gives the protein CASSFTSGGRNEQFF. Looking up the rest from reference TRBV28 and TRBJ2-1 gives the full variable domain: DVKVTQSSRYLVKRTGEKVFLECVQDMDHENMFWYRQDPGLGLRLIYFSYDVKMKEKGDIPEGYSVSREKKERFSLILESASTNQTSMYLCASSFTSGGRNEQFFGPGTRLTVL.

The chain joins TRBV5-5 to TRBJ1-4, with TRBD1 matching over 9 bases. The V gene's germline CDR1 is SGHKS and CDR2 YYEKEE (reference sequence). The CDR3 runs 15 residues. V lost 3 bases to trimming and J lost 7 bases; unmatched junction nucleotides: 7. CDR3 region: CASSSSGQGTEKLFF. For the CDR3, the DNA is TGTGCCAGCAGCTCCTCGGGACAGGGAACTGAAAAACTGTTTTTT. The whole variable domain, remainder taken from reference TRBV5-5 and TRBJ1-4, is DAGVTQSPTHLIKTRGQQVTLRCSPISGHKSVSWYQQVLGQGPQFIFQYYEKEERGRGNFPDRFSARQFPNYSSELNVNALLLGDSALYLCASSSSGQGTEKLFFGSGTQLSVL.

This clone was seen just once. The chain joins TRBV6-6 to TRBJ2-2; TRBD2 is a possible D gene (7 bases). Germline V CDR1 and CDR2: MNHNY, SVGAGI (reference sequence). The CDR3 length is 15 residues. V lost 8 bases to trimming and J lost 3 bases, with 16 bases between them. The CDR3 loop is CASVGGGGYTGELFF. DNA for the CDR3: TGTGCCAGCGTTGGGGGCGGGGGCTACACCGGGGAGCTGTTTTTT.

The rearrangement links TRBV5-1 to TRBJ2-7, with TRBD1 matching 8 bases. V lost 4 bases and J lost 0; bases outside the gene matches: 3. Looked up from germline, CDR1 is SGHRS and CDR2 is YFSETQ. CDR3 length: 14 amino acids. In nucleotides, the CDR3 is TGCGCCAGCAGCCAGACAGGGGACTCCTACGAGCAGTACTTC. It yields the protein CASSQTGDSYEQYF.

The V call is TRBV21-1, the J call TRBJ2-1; TRBD2 was called by the table and not checked on the DNA. TRBV21-1 represents a pseudogene. The CDR3 runs to 11 residues. In nucleotides, the CDR3 is TGTGCCAGCAGCCCCCGGAATGAGCAGTTCTTC. Translating it yields CASSPRNEQFF.

J is TRBJ2-2 and V is TRBV10-3, with D perhaps matching TRBD2 (6 bases). Trimming took 0 bases from V and 2 from J, leaving 13 bases between them. This CDR3 has 17 residues. Germline lookup yields CDR1 ENHRY and CDR2 SYGVKD. CDR3 residues: CAISESGGTANTGELFF. In DNA, the CDR3 is TGTGCCATCAGTGAGTCGGGAGGAACAGCAAACACCGGGGAGCTGTTTTTT.

This clone has a handful of counts. V gene TRBV18 combines with J gene TRBJ2-7, with 8 bases fitting TRBD2. V lost 6 bases, J lost 6 bases, and 10 bases stayed unmatched. The germline CDR1 and CDR2 sequences are KGHSH and LQKENI. The CDR3 is 14 residues long. The CDR3 sequence is CASSASGGLAEQYF. The CDR3 bases are TGTGCCAGCTCCGCCAGCGGGGGACTCGCCGAGCAGTACTTC.

The chain employs TRBV12-5 and TRBJ2-3; 7 nucleotides match TRBD1. The CDR3 totals 16 residues. J lost 2 bases, V lost 5 bases, and 10 bases had no gene match. Germline V CDR1 and CDR2: LGHNT, FRNRAP. CDR3 sequence: CASGLRQGSNTDTQYF. CDR3 coding DNA: TGTGCTAGTGGTCTCAGACAGGGCTCTAACACAGATACGCAGTATTTT.

The chain joins TRBV14 to TRBJ2-2; 7 nucleotides agree with TRBD1. This CDR3 has 14 residues. With 4 bases clipped from V and 6 bases from J, the junction kept 5 bases outside the gene matches. Per germline, CDR1 SGHDN and CDR2 FVKESK. The CDR3 spells CASSPKRGPGELFF. CDR3 sequence (DNA): TGTGCCAGCAGCCCTAAAAGGGGGCCCGGGGAGCTGTTTTTT.